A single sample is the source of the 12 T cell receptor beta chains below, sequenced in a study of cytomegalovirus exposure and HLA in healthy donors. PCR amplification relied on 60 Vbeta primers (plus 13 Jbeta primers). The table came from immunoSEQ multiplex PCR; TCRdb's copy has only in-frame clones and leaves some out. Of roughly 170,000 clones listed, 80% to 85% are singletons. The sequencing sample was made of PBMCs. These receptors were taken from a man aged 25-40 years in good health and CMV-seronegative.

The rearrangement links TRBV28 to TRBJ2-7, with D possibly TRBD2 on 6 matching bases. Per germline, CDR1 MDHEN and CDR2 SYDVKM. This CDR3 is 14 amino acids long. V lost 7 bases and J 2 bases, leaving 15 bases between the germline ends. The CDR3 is CASTPSRGTYEQYF. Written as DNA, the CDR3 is TGTGCCAGCACCCCGTCGCGGGGCACCTACGAGCAGTACTTC. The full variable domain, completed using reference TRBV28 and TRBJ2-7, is DVKVTQSSRYLVKRTGEKVFLECVQDMDHENMFWYRQDPGLGLRLIYFSYDVKMKEKGDIPEGYSVSREKKERFSLILESASTNQTSMYLCASTPSRGTYEQYFGPGTRLTVT.

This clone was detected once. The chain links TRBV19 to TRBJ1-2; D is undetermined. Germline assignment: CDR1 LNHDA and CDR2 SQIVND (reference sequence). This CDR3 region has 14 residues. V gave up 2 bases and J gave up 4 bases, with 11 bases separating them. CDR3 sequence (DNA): TGTGCCAGTAGTATAATAAGAAGCCCCTATGGCTACACCTTC. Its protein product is CASSIIRSPYGYTF.

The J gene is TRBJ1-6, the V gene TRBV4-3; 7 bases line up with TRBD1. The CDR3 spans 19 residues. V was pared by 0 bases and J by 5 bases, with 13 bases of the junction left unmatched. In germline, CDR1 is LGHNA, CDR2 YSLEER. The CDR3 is CASSQDQVVEGANNSPLHF. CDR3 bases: TGCGCCAGCAGCCAAGATCAGGTCGTGGAGGGGGCAAATAATTCACCCCTCCACTTT.

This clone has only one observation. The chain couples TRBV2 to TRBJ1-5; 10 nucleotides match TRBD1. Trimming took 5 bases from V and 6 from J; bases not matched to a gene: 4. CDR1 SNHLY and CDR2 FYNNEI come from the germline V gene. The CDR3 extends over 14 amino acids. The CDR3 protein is CASSSTGGSQPQHF. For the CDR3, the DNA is TGTGCCAGCAGTTCGACAGGGGGCAGTCAGCCCCAGCATTTT.

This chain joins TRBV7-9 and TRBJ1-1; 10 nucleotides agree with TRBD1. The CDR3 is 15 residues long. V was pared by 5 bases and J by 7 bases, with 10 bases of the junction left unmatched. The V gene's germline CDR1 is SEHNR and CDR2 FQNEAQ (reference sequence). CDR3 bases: TGTGCCAGCAGCCCGCTGGGACAGGGGACCCGTGAAGCTTTCTTT. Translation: CASSPLGQGTREAFF.

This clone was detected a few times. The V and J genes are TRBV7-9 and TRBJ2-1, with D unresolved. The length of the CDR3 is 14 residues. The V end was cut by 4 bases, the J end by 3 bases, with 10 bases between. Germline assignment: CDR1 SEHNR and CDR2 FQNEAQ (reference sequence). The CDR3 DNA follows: TGTGCCAGCAGCTCCCGCCTAGGCTACAATGAGCAGTTCTTC. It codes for CASSSRLGYNEQFF.

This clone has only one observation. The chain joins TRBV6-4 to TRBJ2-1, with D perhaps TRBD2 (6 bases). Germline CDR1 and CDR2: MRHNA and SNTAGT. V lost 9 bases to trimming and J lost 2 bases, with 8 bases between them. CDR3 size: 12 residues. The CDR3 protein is CARGLAYNEQFF. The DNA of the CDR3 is TGTGCCAGGGGACTCGCCTACAATGAGCAGTTCTTC.

CDR3 nucleotide sequence: TGTGCCACCAGCAACCGGGACAGGGGTGCCAATCAGCCCCAGCATTTT. Translating gives CATSNRDRGANQPQHF. The chain combines TRBV15 with TRBJ1-5; the match to TRBD1 covers 10 bases. This CDR3 has 16 residues. After removal of 4 bases from V and 3 bases from J, the junction contained 6 bases not matched to a gene. The germline V gene has CDR1 LNHNV and CDR2 YYDKDF (reference sequence).

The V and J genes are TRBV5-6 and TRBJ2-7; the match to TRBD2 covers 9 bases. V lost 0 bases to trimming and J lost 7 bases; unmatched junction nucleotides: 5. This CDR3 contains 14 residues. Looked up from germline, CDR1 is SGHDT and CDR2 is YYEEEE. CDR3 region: CASSLAGLAGEQYF. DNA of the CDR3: TGTGCCAGCAGCTTGGCAGGGCTAGCGGGAGAGCAGTACTTC.

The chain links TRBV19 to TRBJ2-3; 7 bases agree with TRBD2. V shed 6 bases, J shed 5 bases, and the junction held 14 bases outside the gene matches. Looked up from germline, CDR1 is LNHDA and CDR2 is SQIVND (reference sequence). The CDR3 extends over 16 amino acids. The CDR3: CASRPRGRARQDTQYF. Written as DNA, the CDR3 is TGTGCCAGTAGGCCCCGTGGGAGGGCCAGGCAAGATACGCAGTATTTT.

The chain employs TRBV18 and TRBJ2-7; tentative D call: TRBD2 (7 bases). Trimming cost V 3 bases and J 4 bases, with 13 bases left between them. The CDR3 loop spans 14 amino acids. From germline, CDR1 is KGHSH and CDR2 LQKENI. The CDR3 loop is CASSPSGGAYEQYF. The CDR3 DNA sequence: TGTGCCAGCTCACCCTCGGGGGGCGCATACGAGCAGTACTTC.

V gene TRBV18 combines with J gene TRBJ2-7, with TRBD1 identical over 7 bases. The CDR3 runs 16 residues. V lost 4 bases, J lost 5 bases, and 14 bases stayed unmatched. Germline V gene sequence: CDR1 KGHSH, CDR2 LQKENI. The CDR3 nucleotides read TGTGCCAGCTCACTTTCCGGGACAGACAACGGCGACGAGCAGTACTTC. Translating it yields CASSLSGTDNGDEQYF. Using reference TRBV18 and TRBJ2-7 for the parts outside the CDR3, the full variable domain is NAGVMQNPRHLVRRRGQEARLRCSPMKGHSHVYWYRQLPEEGLKFMVYLQKENIIDESGMPKERFSAEFPKEGPSILRIQQVVRGDSAAYFCASSLSGTDNGDEQYFGPGTRLTVT.